Sequencing of this T cell receptor beta chain was carried out in a study of identifying expanded T cells in peripheral blood. Profiled with immunoSEQ multiplex PCR; TCRdb holds only in-frame clones, not every one. The sample includes tens of thousands of clones, 82% of them seen just once. V was trimmed by 4 bases and J by 1 base, leaving 7 bases between them. Germline V gene lookup returns CDR1 MNHEY and CDR2 SVGAGI. The CDR3 length is 13 residues. Whole-study results and caveats: Differentially abundant clones: about 1.2 between replicates, 16.4 at two to three weeks, roughly 18 at four. Across healthy donors, higher total template counts meant significantly greater approximately two-week count variance.

Details on this clone: What it binds is unknown.

Collection occurred without any documented infections or immune events in donors. The sequence derives from a person between 18 and 69 years old in good health. V is TRBV6-5 and J is TRBJ1-1, with a possible D match to TRBD1 (6 bases). What was sequenced was blood. The CDR3 reads CASSLDRNTEAFF. The CDR3 DNA sequence: TGTGCCAGCAGTTTGGACAGGAACACTGAAGCTTTCTTT.